These 22 T cell receptor beta chains originate from one sample sequenced in a study of chemoradiotherapy in HPV16-positive cancers. The protocol was immunoSEQ multiplex PCR, while the TCRdb copy is restricted to in-frame clones and leaves out a portion. Of 30,000 or so clones listed, around four fifths are singletons. The source was blood, collected from a patient who underwent chemoradiotherapy. The receptors originated from a human donor with HPV-associated anogenital cancer.

The chain joins TRBV30 to TRBJ1-6, with 8 bases identical to TRBD1. The germline V gene has CDR1 GTSNPN and CDR2 SVGIG (reference sequence). There are 15 residues in the CDR3. V lost 3 bases and J lost 6; bases outside the gene matches: 7. CDR3 nucleotide sequence: TGTGCCTGGAGCCCAGGACAGGGCTTTAATTCACCCCTCCACTTT. Protein sequence: CAWSPGQGFNSPLHF.

This clone was observed a handful of times. The chain has TRBV7-9 and TRBJ1-1; 9 positions agree with TRBD1. The CDR3 has 15 residues. Germline V gene data show CDR1 as SEHNR and CDR2 as FQNEAQ (reference sequence). With 5 bases clipped from V and 2 bases from J, the junction kept 6 bases outside the gene matches. CDR3 region: CASSVTGGSNTEAFF. CDR3 nucleotide sequence: TGTGCCAGCAGCGTGACAGGGGGATCAAACACTGAAGCTTTCTTT.

V and J are TRBV13 and TRBJ1-1; 10 bases match TRBD1. There are 15 residues in the CDR3. In germline, CDR1 is PRHDT, CDR2 FYEKMQ (reference sequence). The V and J ends lost 0 bases and 4 bases, in that order; junction bases with no gene match: 2. CDR3 DNA: TGTGCCAGCAGCTTAGGGACAGGGGGCGGCACTGAAGCTTTCTTT. It yields the protein CASSLGTGGGTEAFF.

The chain couples TRBV5-1 to TRBJ2-1, with a weak D call TRBD2 (5 bases). Trimming removed 1 base at V and 6 bases at J, with 14 bases between. The CDR3 totals 15 residues. The germline V gene has CDR1 SGHRS and CDR2 YFSETQ. The CDR3 here is CASSLNSGLTNEQFF. As DNA, the CDR3 is TGCGCCAGCAGCTTGAATTCTGGACTGACCAATGAGCAGTTCTTC.

This rearrangement joins TRBV29-1 to TRBJ1-2, with TRBD1 as a possible D gene (6 bases). There are 14 residues in the CDR3. V lost 4 bases and J lost 0, with 12 bases in between. Germline CDR1 SQVTM, CDR2 ANQGSEA. CDR3 coding DNA: TGCAGCGTTGCAGGGGAGGTTACTAACTATGGCTACACCTTC. Translated: CSVAGEVTNYGYTF.

This clone was recorded once. The gene calls are TRBV30 and TRBJ1-5; D uncertain. Trimming removed 1 base from V and 2 bases from J, with 9 bases in between. There are 14 residues in the CDR3. CDR1 and CDR2 from the germline V gene are GTSNPN and SVGIG (reference sequence). The CDR3 here is CAWSEGNRNQPQHF. The DNA of the CDR3 is TGTGCCTGGAGTGAAGGGAATCGCAATCAGCCCCAGCATTTT. The variable domain in full, completed from reference TRBV30 and TRBJ1-5, reads SQTIHQWPATLVQPVGSPLSLECTVEGTSNPNLYWYRQAAGRGLQLLFYSVGIGQISSEVPQNLSASRPQDRQFILSSKKLLLSDSGFYLCAWSEGNRNQPQHFGDGTRLSIL.

This sequence joins TRBV6-1 and TRBJ2-1, with 11 bases lining up with TRBD2. The ends lost 0 bases at V and 2 bases at J; junction bases unmatched: 0. Germline-derived CDR1 and CDR2 are MNHNS and SASEGT. The CDR3 is 16 amino acids. Here the CDR3 reads CASSEAGLAAYNEQFF. CDR3 coding DNA: TGTGCCAGCAGTGAAGCGGGACTAGCGGCCTACAATGAGCAGTTCTTC.

The chain has TRBV11-2 and TRBJ1-1; 11 bases fit TRBD1. Germline V gives CDR1 SGHAT, CDR2 FQNNGV. Losses at the gene ends were 5 bases for V and 2 bases for J; bases not matched to a gene: 7. The CDR3 extends over 16 amino acids. In DNA form, the CDR3 reads TGTGCCAGCAGCCTAACCGGGACAGGGGGTAACACTGAAGCTTTCTTT. Its protein is CASSLTGTGGNTEAFF.

J is TRBJ2-7 and V is TRBV5-4; no clear D gene. Germline V gene lookup returns CDR1 SGHNT and CDR2 YYREEE (reference sequence). This CDR3 comprises 13 residues. V lost 1 base, J lost 5 bases, and 10 bases lay in between. The CDR3 reads CASSLRLIHEQYV. The DNA for the CDR3 is TGTGCCAGCAGCTTGCGCCTAATCCACGAGCAGTACGTC.

V gene TRBV5-1 combines with J gene TRBJ2-5, with TRBD1 identical over 7 bases. The CDR3 runs 17 residues. Germline V gene sequence: CDR1 SGHRS, CDR2 YFSETQ. Trimming took 7 bases from V and 5 from J; bases not matched to a gene: 20. Here the CDR3 reads CASGYRDSGLVAETQYF. The CDR3 DNA reads as TGCGCCAGCGGATATCGGGACAGCGGATTAGTTGCGGAGACCCAGTACTTC.

V and J are TRBV19 and TRBJ1-6, with TRBD1 as a possible D gene (5 bases). Trimming took off 5 bases at V and 6 bases at J, with 14 bases between the two ends. The CDR3 consists of 15 residues. The V gene's germline CDR1 is LNHDA and CDR2 SQIVND (reference sequence). CDR3 sequence: CASSVPGGFNSPLHF. DNA of the CDR3: TGTGCCAGTAGTGTGCCCGGGGGTTTTAATTCACCCCTCCACTTT.

This clone was counted a single time. The chain recombines TRBV29-1 with TRBJ1-1; 8 nucleotides align to TRBD1. V gave up 3 bases and J gave up 13 bases; unmatched junction bases: 10. Germline assignment: CDR1 SQVTM and CDR2 ANQGSEA. This CDR3 is 12 amino acids long. The CDR3 spells CSVEFPGGHVFF. The CDR3 bases are TGCAGCGTTGAGTTTCCAGGGGGCCACGTTTTCTTT.

The V call is TRBV27, the J call TRBJ1-1; D is ambiguous. V dropped 1 base and J dropped 1 base, with 4 bases sitting between them. Germline assignment: CDR1 MNHEY and CDR2 SMNVEV (reference sequence). There are 13 residues in the CDR3. The CDR3 DNA reads TGTGCCAGCAGTTTATACAGGAACACTGAAGCTTTCTTT. Residues: CASSLYRNTEAFF.

The chain couples TRBV27 to TRBJ1-2; no firm D call. Germline V gene sequence: CDR1 MNHEY, CDR2 SMNVEV (reference sequence). This CDR3 is built from 14 residues. V was trimmed by 3 bases and J by 2 bases, leaving 10 bases between them. CDR3 coding DNA: TGTGCCAGCAGTTTCTCACCGGAAAACTATGGCTACACCTTC. Amino acids: CASSFSPENYGYTF.

The V call is TRBV5-1, the J call TRBJ2-7; 7 nucleotides agree with TRBD2. Per germline, CDR1 SGHRS and CDR2 YFSETQ. CDR3 length: 14 residues. Germline trimming cut 1 base from V and 3 bases from J; bases unmatched to any gene: 4. The CDR3 DNA sequence: TGCGCCAGCAGCTTGAATCAGCGGGGCTACGAGCAGTACTTC. It translates to CASSLNQRGYEQYF.

This chain uses TRBV7-9 with TRBJ2-5, with D perhaps TRBD1 (6 bases). This CDR3 is 14 amino acids long. Trimming took off 5 bases at V and 2 bases at J, with 12 bases between the two ends. Germline-derived CDR1 and CDR2 are SEHNR and FQNEAQ (reference sequence). CDR3 sequence: CASSPGTRQETQYF. CDR3 coding DNA: TGTGCCAGCAGCCCAGGGACACGTCAAGAGACCCAGTACTTC.

The rearrangement links TRBV18 to TRBJ1-2; TRBD1 might be the D (5 bases). Deletions cut 4 bases from V and 3 bases from J, with 9 bases between. The V gene's germline CDR1 is KGHSH and CDR2 LQKENI. The CDR3 contains 13 residues. CDR3 sequence: CASSRQLYYGYTF. The CDR3 nucleotides are TGTGCCAGCTCACGACAGCTCTACTATGGCTACACCTTC.

This chain links TRBV5-4 with TRBJ1-1; D unresolved. The CDR3 runs 14 residues. CDR1 and CDR2 from the germline V gene are SGHNT and YYREEE (reference sequence). V dropped 3 bases and J dropped 4 bases, with 13 bases sitting between them. CDR3 coding DNA: TGTGCCAGCAGCTACGACACGGGTAGCACTGAAGCTTTCTTT. As protein: CASSYDTGSTEAFF.

This chain links TRBV7-6 with TRBJ2-5, with TRBD2 matching over 9 bases. The CDR3 runs to 15 residues. Trimming cost V 2 bases and J 1 base; bases outside gene matches: 2. Germline V gives CDR1 SGHVS, CDR2 FNYEAQ. For the CDR3, the DNA is TGTGCCAGCAGCTTAATGACTAGCGGCCAAGAGACCCAGTACTTC. It codes for CASSLMTSGQETQYF.

This clone has just a few counts. This sequence joins TRBV30 and TRBJ1-4, with TRBD1 as a possible D gene (5 bases). The CDR3 contains 14 residues. Germline CDR1 is GTSNPN and CDR2 is SVGIG (reference sequence). The CDR3 reads CASASGPLNEKLFF. The CDR3 nucleotides read TGTGCTTCAGCCTCGGGACCTCTCAATGAAAAACTGTTTTTT.

The chain recombines TRBV19 with TRBJ1-1, with 12 bases aligning to TRBD1. The germline CDR1 and CDR2 sequences are LNHDA and SQIVND (reference sequence). Trimming cost V 5 bases and J 1 base; bases outside gene matches: 8. The CDR3 length is 17 residues. The CDR3 bases are TGTGCCAGTAGTCCCAGGGACAGGGGGCGCCGGAACACTGAAGCTTTCTTT. Translating gives CASSPRDRGRRNTEAFF.

This chain connects TRBV27 to TRBJ2-5, with TRBD2 matching 7 bases. The junction had 15 bases not matched to a gene; V was cut back by 3 bases and J by 5 bases. The CDR3 contains 17 residues. CDR1 and CDR2 from the germline V gene are MNHEY and SMNVEV (reference sequence). The CDR3 here is CASSFSYSGLSTETQYF. The DNA for the CDR3 is TGTGCCAGCAGTTTCTCTTACTCGGGACTATCAACGGAGACCCAGTACTTC.